This is a list of T cell receptor beta chains from one sample in a study of early T cells in non-severe SARS-CoV-2 infection. TCRdb reanalysed the 5' RACE reads using MiXCR and keeps one entry per CDR3 protein. Here the sample spans tens of thousands of distinct CDR3 sequences, around 3.9% being singletons. Sequencing was done on a sample of whole blood. These TCRs come from an adult who was a healthcare worker with PCR-confirmed SARS-CoV-2 infection or an uninfected control (not recorded which). Each CDR3 is given with its conserved first and last residue. A D gene is named only where the DNA matches it firmly. Not every row has a clone size; where given, it reads once, few, many or a size class.

v_call	d_call	j_call	clone_size	cdr3_aa	cdr3_nt
TRBV7-2	NA	TRBJ2-1	few	CASSPDYRDEQFF	TGTGCCAGCAGCCCCGATTACCGGGATGAGCAGTTCTTC
TRBV4-3	NA	TRBJ1-4	many	CASIRIEGEKLFF	TGCGCCAGCATCCGAATTGAGGGGGAAAAACTGTTTTTT
TRBV18	NA	TRBJ2-7	few	CASSPHQGATYEQYF	TGTGCCAGCTCACCACACCAGGGCGCTACCTACGAGCAGTACTTC
TRBV7-8	NA	TRBJ2-3	few	CASSFGGTVDTQYF	TGTGCCAGCAGCTTTGGCGGGACCGTAGATACGCAGTATTTT
TRBV15	NA	TRBJ2-7	few	CATSKLLLAYEQYF	TGTGCCACCAGCAAACTCCTCTTGGCCTACGAGCAGTACTTC
TRBV30	NA	TRBJ2-1	many	CAWSLLLSYNEQFF	TGTGCCTGGAGTCTCCTACTCTCCTACAATGAGCAGTTCTTC
TRBV7-2	TRBD2	TRBJ2-1	many	CASSLPSGRAGYEGFF	TGTGCCAGCAGCTTGCCTAGCGGGAGGGCCGGCTATGAGGGTTTCTTC
TRBV10-3	NA	TRBJ2-3	many	CAISAHTDTQYF	TGTGCCATCAGTGCTCACACAGATACGCAGTATTTT
TRBV29-1	TRBD2	TRBJ2-7	many	CSVGAGTSGLSYEQYF	TGCAGCGTTGGGGCCGGGACTAGCGGCCTCTCCTACGAGCAGTACTTC
TRBV6-5	NA	TRBJ2-5	few	CASSYGLPGLKNF	TGTGCCAGCAGTTACGGACTTCCCGGGTTGAAGAACTTC
TRBV10-3	TRBD2	TRBJ2-3	many	CAISERLAGGDTQYF	TGTGCCATCAGTGAGAGACTAGCGGGAGGGGATACGCAGTATTTT
TRBV6-4	NA	TRBJ2-3	many	CASSDSLAVTDTQYF	TGTGCCAGCAGTGACTCGCTAGCAGTAACGGATACGCAGTATTTT
TRBV4-3	TRBD1	TRBJ2-7	many	CASSPGQGPYYEQYF	TGCGCCAGCAGCCCAGGACAGGGCCCATACTACGAGCAGTACTTC
TRBV6-2/TRBV6-3	NA	TRBJ2-6	many	CASSYPRAGANVLTF	TGTGCCAGCAGTTACCCCAGAGCTGGGGCCAACGTCCTGACTTTC
TRBV7-3	NA	TRBJ2-1	many	CASSQSGPSSYNEQFF	TGTGCCAGCAGCCAGTCGGGACCCAGCTCCTACAATGAGCAGTTCTTC
TRBV29-1	TRBD1	TRBJ2-3	many	CSVQTGVTDTQYF	TGCAGCGTACAGACAGGGGTAACAGATACGCAGTATTTT
TRBV29-1	NA	TRBJ2-5	NA	CSTRRSQETQYF	TGCAGCACCAGACGGTCCCAAGAGACCCAGTACTTC
TRBV20-1	NA	TRBJ2-4	many	CSARDPVTAKNIQYF	TGCAGTGCTAGAGATCCAGTGACGGCCAAAAACATTCAGTACTTC
TRBV27	NA	TRBJ1-4	many	CASNLQGRTNEKLFF	TGTGCCAGCAACCTCCAGGGAAGGACTAATGAAAAACTGTTTTTT
TRBV5-4	NA	TRBJ1-1	many	CASSTQGRSTEAFF	TGTGCCAGCAGCACCCAGGGGAGGAGCACTGAAGCTTTCTTT